The 18 T cell receptor beta chains presented below share a single source sample, sequenced in a study of T cell changes during pregnancy in multiple sclerosis. Method: immunoSEQ multiplex PCR; TCRdb's copy keeps in-frame clones and lacks some. The sample has 100,000 or so clones; approximately 93% are singletons. The source material was peripheral blood, sampled after pregnancy. All receptors derive from a female donor with multiple sclerosis, enrolled in a pregnancy study.

This chain links TRBV4-2 with TRBJ2-1; TRBD2 might be the D (5 bases). Trimming removed 0 bases at V and 4 bases at J, with 16 bases between. This CDR3 contains 17 residues. Germline V gene lookup returns CDR1 LGHNA and CDR2 YNFKEQ. The CDR3 DNA reads TGTGCCAGCAGCCAAGACCCCATCAGCGGAGTTTACAATGAGCAGTTCTTC. Its translation: CASSQDPISGVYNEQFF.

CDR3 amino acids: CAWSETWSRAQETQYF. The CDR3 DNA sequence: TGTGCCTGGAGTGAAACATGGTCCAGGGCTCAAGAGACCCAGTACTTC. The gene calls are TRBV30 and TRBJ2-5; tentatively, D is TRBD1 (5 bases). This CDR3 is built from 16 residues. V dropped 1 base and J dropped 2 bases, with 17 bases sitting between them. CDR1 GTSNPN and CDR2 SVGIG come from the germline V gene (reference sequence).

The chain combines TRBV5-1 with TRBJ2-1; TRBD2 matches 7 bases. Trimming at V came to 4 bases and at J to 9 bases, leaving 7 bases not matched to a gene. The CDR3 length is 13 residues. Germline CDR1 reads SGHRS; CDR2 reads YFSETQ. The CDR3 coding sequence is TGCGCCAGCAGCGCGGGACTATTGGGTGAGCAGTTCTTC. Amino acid sequence: CASSAGLLGEQFF.

The chain uses TRBV5-1 and TRBJ2-2; 10 bases are shared with TRBD2. The CDR3 totals 18 residues. Germline V CDR1 and CDR2: SGHRS, YFSETQ. With 0 bases clipped from V and 4 bases from J, the junction kept 9 bases outside the gene matches. The DNA for the CDR3 is TGCGCCAGCAGCTTGGCTCCAGCGGGAGGGCCGGGCACCGGGGAGCTGTTTTTT. Protein sequence: CASSLAPAGGPGTGELFF.

This clone was picked up one time. V usage is TRBV5-6 and J usage is TRBJ2-3, with a tentative D call TRBD1 (6 bases). Germline V lookup: CDR1 SGHDT, CDR2 YYEEEE. Trimming shortened V by 4 bases and J by 4 bases, and 19 bases separated the two germline ends. The CDR3 contains 16 residues. Here the CDR3 reads CASSGRTAEPADTQYF. For the CDR3, the DNA is TGTGCCAGCAGCGGCCGGACAGCCGAGCCCGCAGATACGCAGTATTTT.

The chain couples TRBV6-4 to TRBJ2-1; 8 bases fit TRBD1. This CDR3 contains 12 residues. The junction had 4 bases not matched to a gene; V was cut back by 6 bases and J by 9 bases. Per germline, CDR1 MRHNA and CDR2 SNTAGT. The CDR3 bases are TGTGCCAGCAGCGCTGACAGGGGTGAGCAGTTCTTC. It yields the protein CASSADRGEQFF.

Of note for this clone: Distinct nucleotide sequences in the sample also encode this CDR3. The genes are TRBV6-5 and TRBJ2-1; 10 bases fit TRBD2. The CDR3 has 15 residues. Germline V CDR1 and CDR2: MNHEY, SVGAGI. After removal of 4 bases from V and 6 bases from J, the junction contained 6 bases not matched to a gene. The chain's CDR3 is CASSLGLAGVNEQFF. Written as DNA, the CDR3 is TGTGCCAGCAGTTTAGGGCTAGCGGGAGTCAATGAGCAGTTCTTC.

The genes are TRBV5-6 and TRBJ1-4; D remains unclear. The V end lost 2 bases, the J end lost 0 bases, and 8 bases lay between the germline ends. The CDR3 loop spans 15 amino acids. Per germline, CDR1 SGHDT and CDR2 YYEEEE. For the CDR3, the DNA is TGTGCCAGCAGCTTTCAGTTCGCAACTAATGAAAAACTGTTTTTT. Protein product: CASSFQFATNEKLFF. The full variable domain, its missing parts supplied by reference TRBV5-6 and TRBJ1-4, is DAGVTQSPTHLIKTRGQQVTLRCSPKSGHDTVSWYQQALGQGPQFIFQYYEEEERQRGNFPDRFSGHQFPNYSSELNVNALLLGDSALYLCASSFQFATNEKLFFGSGTQLSVL.

The chain recombines TRBV27 with TRBJ2-1, with D unclear. V was pared by 5 bases and J by 9 bases, with 8 bases between. CDR3 length: 11 residues. CDR1 MNHEY and CDR2 SMNVEV come from the germline V gene (reference sequence). CDR3 nucleotide sequence: TGTGCCAGCAGTCCAGGCATTGAGCAGTTCTTC. As protein: CASSPGIEQFF.

The gene calls are TRBV2 and TRBJ2-7, with D unresolved. The CDR3 is 12 amino acids. V dropped 2 bases and J dropped 3 bases, with 5 bases sitting between them. From germline, CDR1 is SNHLY and CDR2 FYNNEI. The CDR3 spells CASSEQRYEQYF. CDR3 DNA: TGTGCCAGCAGTGAACAGCGCTACGAGCAGTACTTC.

This chain joins TRBV7-3 and TRBJ2-3; weak D call: TRBD2 (6 bases). The CDR3 covers 15 residues. V lost 0 bases and J lost 6, with 13 bases in between. Germline V lookup: CDR1 SGHTA, CDR2 FQGTGA. The CDR3 reads CASSLTGGAGDTQYF. The CDR3 coding sequence is TGTGCCAGCAGCTTAACTGGTGGGGCGGGGGATACGCAGTATTTT.

The rearrangement joins TRBV19 to TRBJ2-1; 9 bases agree with TRBD2. V trimming: 4 bases; J trimming: 3 bases; junction bases outside the gene matches: 1. The CDR3 has 14 amino acids. Germline V gene lookup returns CDR1 LNHDA and CDR2 SQIVND (reference sequence). In DNA, the CDR3 is TGTGCCAGTAGTACTAGCGGGGACTACAATGAGCAGTTCTTC. This translates into CASSTSGDYNEQFF.

The chain is built from TRBV27 and TRBJ1-1; TRBD1 is a possible D gene (6 bases). The ends were cut back, 8 bases at V and 0 bases at J, with 22 bases in the middle. The CDR3 is 17 residues long. The germline CDR1 and CDR2 sequences are MNHEY and SMNVEV (reference sequence). The CDR3 protein is CASRSAAADRMNTEAFF. The DNA for the CDR3 is TGTGCCAGCCGATCCGCGGCCGCGGACAGAATGAACACTGAAGCTTTCTTT.

The genes are TRBV4-1 and TRBJ2-7, with TRBD1 matching over 9 bases. After removal of 3 bases from V and 1 base from J, the junction contained 1 base not matched to a gene. CDR3 length: 14 residues. Germline lookup yields CDR1 MGHRA and CDR2 YSYEKL. The CDR3 nucleotides read TGCGCCAGCAGCCAGGGACAGGGTTCCTACGAGCAGTACTTC. Translating it yields CASSQGQGSYEQYF.

V and J are TRBV18 and TRBJ2-7; 9 positions match TRBD2. V trimming: 0 bases; J trimming: 2 bases; junction bases outside the gene matches: 2. The CDR3 is 15 residues long. The V gene's germline CDR1 is KGHSH and CDR2 LQKENI. CDR3 in amino acids: CASSPPGLAAYEQYF. The DNA of the CDR3 is TGTGCCAGCTCACCACCGGGACTAGCTGCCTACGAGCAGTACTTC.

The chain carries TRBV27 and TRBJ1-5; 8 nucleotides align to TRBD1. CDR1 MNHEY and CDR2 SMNVEV come from the germline V gene (reference sequence). The CDR3 contains 18 residues. J was trimmed by 2 bases and V by 5 bases; bases with no gene match: 14. Written as DNA, the CDR3 is TGTGCCAGCAGTCCTACCTACCAGACAGGGGTTGGCAATCAGCCCCAGCATTTT. Its protein product is CASSPTYQTGVGNQPQHF.

The V call is TRBV5-1, the J call TRBJ1-5; a possible D gene is TRBD1 (6 bases). Looked up from germline, CDR1 is SGHRS and CDR2 is YFSETQ. Trimming cost V 4 bases and J 0 bases, with 20 bases left between them. This CDR3 spans 18 amino acids. CDR3 loop: CASSRRSRTENSNQPQHF. The CDR3 DNA reads TGCGCCAGCAGCCGTCGCTCCAGGACAGAGAATAGCAATCAGCCCCAGCATTTT.

The gene calls are TRBV27 and TRBJ2-3, with TRBD2 matching over 11 bases. V shed 3 bases, J shed 6 bases, and the junction held 8 bases outside the gene matches. This CDR3 is built from 16 residues. Germline values: CDR1 MNHEY, CDR2 SMNVEV (reference sequence). The CDR3 loop reads CASSFRASGRFDTQYF. DNA of the CDR3: TGTGCCAGCAGTTTCCGAGCTAGCGGGAGGTTCGATACGCAGTATTTT.